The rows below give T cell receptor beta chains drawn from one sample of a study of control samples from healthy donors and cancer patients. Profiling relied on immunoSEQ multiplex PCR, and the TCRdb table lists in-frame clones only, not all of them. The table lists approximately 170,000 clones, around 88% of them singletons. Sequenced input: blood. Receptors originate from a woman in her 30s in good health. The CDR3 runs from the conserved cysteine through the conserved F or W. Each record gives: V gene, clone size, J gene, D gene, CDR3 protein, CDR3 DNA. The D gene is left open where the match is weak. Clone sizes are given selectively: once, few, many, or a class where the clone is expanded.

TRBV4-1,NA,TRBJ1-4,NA,CASSLGGRAEKLFF,TGCGCCAGCAGTCTCGGGGGGAGGGCTGAAAAACTGTTTTTT
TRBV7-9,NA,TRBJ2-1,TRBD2,CASSRTSVVDNEQFF,TGTGCCAGCAGCCGAACTAGCGTCGTGGACAATGAGCAGTTCTTC
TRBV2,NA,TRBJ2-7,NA,CASSGRLYRDFYEQYF,TGTGCCAGCAGCGGCCGTTTGTACAGGGATTTTTACGAGCAGTACTTC
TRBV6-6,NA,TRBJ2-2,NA,CASSFASQQTGELFF,TGTGCCAGCAGTTTCGCCAGTCAGCAAACCGGGGAGCTGTTTTTT
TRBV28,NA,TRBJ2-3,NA,CASSSYRASGGTDTQYF,TGTGCCAGCAGTTCATATCGGGCCTCGGGGGGCACAGATACGCAGTATTTT
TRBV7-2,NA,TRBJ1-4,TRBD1,CASSYHRGTNEKLFF,TGTGCCAGCAGCTACCACAGGGGAACTAATGAAAAACTGTTTTTT
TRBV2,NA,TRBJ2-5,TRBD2,CASSEGTSGVQETQYF,TGTGCCAGCAGTGAAGGAACTAGCGGGGTTCAAGAGACCCAGTACTTC
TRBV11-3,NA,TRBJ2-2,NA,CASSLMGDTGELFF,TGTGCCAGCAGCTTAATGGGAGACACCGGGGAGCTGTTTTTT
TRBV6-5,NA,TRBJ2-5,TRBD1,CASSRTGGGRETQYF,TGTGCCAGCAGTCGGACAGGGGGGGGTAGAGAGACCCAGTACTTC
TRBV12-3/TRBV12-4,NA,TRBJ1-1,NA,CASSLIGNTEAFF,TGTGCCAGCAGTTTAATCGGGAACACTGAAGCTTTCTTT
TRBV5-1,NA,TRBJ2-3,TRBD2,CASSSVAGRADTQYF,TGCGCCAGCAGCTCTGTAGCGGGGCGGGCAGATACGCAGTATTTT
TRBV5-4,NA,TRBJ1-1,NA,CASSAQDTEAFF,TGTGCCAGCAGCGCCCAGGACACTGAAGCTTTCTTT
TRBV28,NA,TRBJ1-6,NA,CASSPRAAYSPLHF,TGTGCCAGCAGTCCCCGGGCCGCTTATTCACCCCTCCACTTT
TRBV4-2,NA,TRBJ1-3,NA,CASSERTVSPGNTIYF,TGTGCCAGCAGCGAAAGGACAGTATCCCCTGGAAACACCATATATTTT
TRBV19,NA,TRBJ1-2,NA,CASSQDGVNYGYTF,TGTGCCAGTAGTCAGGACGGAGTTAACTATGGCTACACCTTC
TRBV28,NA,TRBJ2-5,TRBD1,CASSSSGQGVGETQYF,TGTGCCAGCAGTTCCTCGGGGCAGGGGGTCGGTGAGACCCAGTACTTC
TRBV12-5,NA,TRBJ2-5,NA,CASGSEGWETQYF,TGTGCTAGTGGTTCGGAGGGGTGGGAGACCCAGTACTTC
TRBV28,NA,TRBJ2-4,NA,CASSLAGLAKNIQYF,TGTGCCAGCAGTTTAGCGGGACTAGCCAAAAACATTCAGTACTTC
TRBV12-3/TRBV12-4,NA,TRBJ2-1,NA,CASSRGQTEQFF,TGTGCCAGCAGCCGGGGCCAGACCGAGCAGTTCTTC
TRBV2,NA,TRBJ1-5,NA,CASSTRWGRGNQPQHF,TGTGCCAGCAGCACTCGATGGGGGCGCGGGAATCAGCCCCAGCATTTT
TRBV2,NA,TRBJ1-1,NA,CASSERLDQPGDTEAFF,TGTGCCAGCAGTGAGCGTTTGGACCAACCTGGGGACACTGAAGCTTTCTTT
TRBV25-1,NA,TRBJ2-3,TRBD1,CASSESGTGSTDTQYF,TGTGCCAGCAGTGAATCGGGGACAGGTAGCACAGATACGCAGTATTTT
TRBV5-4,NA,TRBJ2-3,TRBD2,CATPGLAKDTQYF,TGTGCCACCCCGGGACTAGCAAAAGATACGCAGTATTTT
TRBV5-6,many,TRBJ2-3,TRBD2,CASAGLAGGFASTDTQYF,TGTGCCAGCGCCGGACTAGCGGGGGGCTTCGCATCCACAGATACGCAGTATTTT
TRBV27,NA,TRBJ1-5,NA,CASSLSPVQPQHF,TGTGCCAGCAGTTTATCCCCGGTTCAGCCCCAGCATTTT
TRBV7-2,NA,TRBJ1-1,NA,CASSFHPGNTEAFF,TGTGCCAGCAGCTTCCATCCAGGGAACACTGAAGCTTTCTTT